The sequence of this T cell receptor (beta chain) was determined in a study of blood T cell repertoires in COVID-19. About the study: Nucleic acid was either cDNA or gDNA, and it came from T cells, B-cell-depleted T cells, or PBMCs.

In the authors' workflow: Researchers report that nucleated cell counts were estimated from reference gene primer amplification. The table came from immunoSEQ multiplex PCR; TCRdb's copy has only in-frame clones and leaves some out. The V and J calls and clone size were taken over from that table, and D and trimming were inferred from the DNA. The top ten hold just under 30% of the sample, which has 95,000 to 150,000 clones, more than 75% seen once. This clone was detected a few times. The clonotype was recovered from a woman in her sixties or seventies with acute or convalescent COVID-19. The source material was peripheral blood.

The CDR3 region is CASSPEVRTEAFF. Written as DNA, the CDR3 is TGTGCCAGCTCACCAGAGGTGCGCACTGAAGCTTTCTTT. This chain connects TRBV18 to TRBJ1-1, with unresolved D. This CDR3 is 13 amino acids long. V was cut by 2 bases and J by 4 bases, with 8 bases left in between. Germline V gene data show CDR1 as KGHSH and CDR2 as LQKENI.